This T cell receptor (beta chain) was documented in a study of T cell repertoires in ileal Crohn's disease. The wider study: Postoperative therapy was given to about half: about 11 thiopurines, roughly 20 anti-TNF agents. At postoperative colonoscopy, neoterminal ileum biopsies were taken as M6.

Measured with immunoSEQ multiplex PCR; TCRdb has only the in-frame clones, and not every one. The table includes around 2,000 clones, about three fifths detected once. Time point indicated: neoterminal ileum biopsy at postoperative endoscopy, about 6 months after surgery. The clonotype was recovered from an adult with Crohn's disease. The sample consisted of ileal tissue.

The CDR3 reads CASSQSEKLFF. The DNA of the CDR3 is TGTGCCAGTAGTCAGTCTGAAAAACTGTTTTTT. The chain is built from TRBV19 and TRBJ1-4; D uncertain. The CDR3 spans 11 residues. Germline loops: CDR1 LNHDA, CDR2 SQIVND (reference sequence). The V gene lost 5 bases and the J gene lost 7 bases, with 5 bases spanning the gap.